A single T cell receptor (beta chain) is shown here with its context. This sample is part of a study of blood T cell repertoires in COVID-19. Original methodology: By means of reference gene primer amplification, nucleated cell counts were estimated. TCRdb keeps only in-frame clones here, not all; method: immunoSEQ multiplex PCR. V, J and clone size reflect that table, while D and trimming were determined from the DNA. The top ten clones hold roughly 3% of a sample with under 200,000 clones, approximately 83% of them seen once. V gave up 8 bases and J gave up 7 bases, with 27 bases separating them. The CDR3 sequence is 16 residues long. CDR1 and CDR2 from the germline V gene are LNHDA and SQIVND (reference sequence).

Material: peripheral blood. V and J are TRBV19 and TRBJ2-7; possible D gene TRBD1, 7 bases. The clonotype comes from a human donor with acute or convalescent COVID-19. The donor label of this sample is uncertain. Here the CDR3 DNA reads TGTGCCAGTTACAGGGGTTGGAGCGGGCCGCTAGGGGAGCAGTACTTC. Encoded protein: CASYRGWSGPLGEQYF. Full variable domain (remainder filled in from reference TRBV19 and TRBJ2-7): DGGITQSPKYLFRKEGQNVTLSCEQNLNHDAMYWYRQDPGQGLRLIYYSQIVNDFQKGDIAEGYSVSREKKESFPLTVTSAQKNPTAFYLCASYRGWSGPLGEQYFGPGTRLTVT.